This TCR beta chain was retrieved from a study of blood T cell repertoires in COVID-19. Study at large: The United States, Italy and Spain provided the acute and convalescent COVID-19 samples. T cells, B-cell-depleted T cells, or PBMCs provided the cDNA or gDNA that served as material.

Germline V gives CDR1 MRHNA, CDR2 SNTAGT. CDR3 length equals 13 residues. Trimming pared 3 bases from V and 6 bases from J, leaving 9 bases between. Per the authors' pipeline: By means of reference gene primer amplification, nucleated cell counts were estimated. Some clones are missing from TCRdb's copy, which holds only in-frame ones; the method was immunoSEQ multiplex PCR. For V, J and clone size, that table is used; D and trimming come from the DNA. The data contain some 130,000 clones, 84% of them singletons. The TCR sequence derives from a man in his 60s with acute or convalescent COVID-19. The chain employs TRBV6-4 and TRBJ1-5; D unresolved. The sample consisted of peripheral blood. The chain's CDR3 is CASSEVEGQPQHF. The CDR3 nucleotides read TGTGCCAGCAGTGAGGTGGAGGGTCAGCCCCAGCATTTT.